This T cell receptor (beta chain) comes out of a study of control samples from healthy donors and cancer patients. The method was immunoSEQ multiplex PCR; TCRdb's version includes in-frame clones alone and lacks a portion of them. The table records 150,000 to 200,000 clones, 85% to 90% of them present only once. V was clipped by 1 base and J by 5 bases, with 12 bases between them. CDR3 length: 15 residues. Germline V gene sequence: CDR1 LNHDA, CDR2 SQIVND (reference sequence). The genes are TRBV19 and TRBJ1-5; D may be TRBD1 (5 bases). This receptor was obtained from a woman aged 30 to 39 in good health. Sequencing input: blood. The CDR3 protein is CASSIVTGGDQPQHF. CDR3 DNA sequence: TGTGCCAGTAGTATAGTGACGGGGGGGGATCAGCCCCAGCATTTT.